A single sample gave rise to the 6 T cell receptor beta chains below, sequenced in a study of patients and donors after allogeneic stem cell transplantation. Each CDR3 protein gets one entry after TCRdb re-called the RT-PCR reads with MiXCR. The repertoire consists of some 200,000 distinct CDR3 sequences, with around two fifths occurring once and the leading ten covering 25% to 35%. Sequenced material: blood, either unsorted or a sorted T cell fraction (not recorded which). These receptors were taken from a human donor who was either an allogeneic HSCT recipient or a stem cell or donor lymphocyte infusion donor (not recorded which). It is not recorded whose cells these are; they may come from a transplant donor.

A few counts support this clonotype. This rearrangement joins TRBV5-1 to TRBJ1-1; 8 nucleotides agree with TRBD1. This CDR3 is 14 amino acids long. V trimming: 4 bases; J trimming: 3 bases; junction bases outside the gene matches: 5. Germline CDR1 reads SGHRS; CDR2 reads YFSETQ. The CDR3 nucleotides are TGCGCCAGCAGCCCAGGGGGCCAGGACACTGAAGCTTTCTTT. It specifies CASSPGGQDTEAFF.

J is TRBJ1-5 and V is TRBV20-1, with D unresolved. CDR3 length: 13 residues. Germline loops: CDR1 DFQATT, CDR2 SNEGSKA (reference sequence). V was pared by 2 bases and J by 5 bases, with 10 bases between. CDR3 sequence (DNA): TGCAGTGCTAGATCCCCCGGGTATCAGCCCCAGCATTTT. The encoded protein is CSARSPGYQPQHF.

J is TRBJ2-1 and V is TRBV2; 11 bases are a match to TRBD2. The germline V gene encodes CDR1 SNHLY and CDR2 FYNNEI. This CDR3 is built from 14 residues. J lost 5 bases, V lost 7 bases, and 4 bases had no gene match. Here the CDR3 reads CASKGTSGNNEQFF. Written as DNA, the CDR3 is TGTGCCAGCAAGGGGACTAGCGGTAACAATGAGCAGTTCTTC.

This chain links TRBV5-5 with TRBJ1-5, with D possibly matching TRBD1 (5 bases). Looked up from germline, CDR1 is SGHKS and CDR2 is YYEKEE (reference sequence). V shed 0 bases and J shed 6 bases, with 13 bases lying between them. The CDR3 covers 15 residues. DNA of the CDR3: TGTGCCAGCAGCTTGGCCAACGATGGGGCTCAGCCCCAGCATTTT. Amino acid sequence: CASSLANDGAQPQHF.

J is TRBJ2-1 and V is TRBV19, with D perhaps TRBD1 (6 bases). CDR1 and CDR2 from the germline V gene are LNHDA and SQIVND (reference sequence). The CDR3 is 15 residues long. V lost 5 bases to trimming and J lost 1 base, with 12 bases between them. CDR3 in amino acids: CASSWPGVSYNEQFF. In DNA, the CDR3 is TGTGCCAGTAGTTGGCCAGGGGTATCCTACAATGAGCAGTTCTTC.

This clonotype was counted a few times. The genes are TRBV7-8 and TRBJ1-6, with D possibly matching TRBD1 (6 bases). Trimming removed 3 bases from V and 5 bases from J, with 11 bases in between. The CDR3 consists of 15 residues. Germline V gene sequence: CDR1 SGHVS, CDR2 FQNEAQ. The CDR3 here is CASSLARGNNSPLHF. CDR3 nucleotide sequence: TGTGCCAGCAGCTTGGCCAGGGGTAATAATTCACCCCTCCACTTT.